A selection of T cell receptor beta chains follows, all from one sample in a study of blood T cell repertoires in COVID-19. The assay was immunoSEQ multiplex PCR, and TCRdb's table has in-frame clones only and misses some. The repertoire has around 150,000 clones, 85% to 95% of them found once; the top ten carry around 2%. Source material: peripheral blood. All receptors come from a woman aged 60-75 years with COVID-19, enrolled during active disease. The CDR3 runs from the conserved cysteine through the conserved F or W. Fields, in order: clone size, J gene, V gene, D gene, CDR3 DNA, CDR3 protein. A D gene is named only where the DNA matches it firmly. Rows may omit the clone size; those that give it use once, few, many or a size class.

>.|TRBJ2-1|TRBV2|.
TGTGCCAGCACCCTTGGGCAGTACAATGAGCAGTTCTTC
CASTLGQYNEQFF
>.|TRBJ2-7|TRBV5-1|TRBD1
TGCGCCAGCAGCTTGGGGGACTCAGGGGGCCGAGACGAGCAGTACTTC
CASSLGDSGGRDEQYF
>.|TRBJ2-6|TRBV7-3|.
TGTGCCAGCAGCTTAGAGGGAACCTCTGGGGCCAACGTCCTGACTTTC
CASSLEGTSGANVLTF
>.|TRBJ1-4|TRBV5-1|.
TGCGCCAGCAGCTTGGCCCATAATGAAAAACTGTTTTTT
CASSLAHNEKLFF
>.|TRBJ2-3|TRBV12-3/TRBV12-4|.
TGTGCCAGCAGCAACACAGATACGCAGTATTTT
CASSNTDTQYF
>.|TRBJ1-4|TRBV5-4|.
TGTGCCAGCAGCCAGATGTCCGGGGGATGGCCTAATGAAAAACTGTTTTTT
CASSQMSGGWPNEKLFF
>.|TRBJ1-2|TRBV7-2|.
TGTGCCAGCAGCTTAGGGCAGAACTATGGCTACACCTTC
CASSLGQNYGYTF
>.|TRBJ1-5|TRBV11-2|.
TGTGCCAGCAGCCGGGGGGGGAGGACAGCTAGCAATCAGCCCCAGCATTTT
CASSRGGRTASNQPQHF
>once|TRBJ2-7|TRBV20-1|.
TGCAGTGCTAGAACTGCCTACGAGCAGTACTTC
CSARTAYEQYF
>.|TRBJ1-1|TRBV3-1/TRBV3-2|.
TGTGCCAGCAGCCAGAGCACTGAAGCTTTCTTT
CASSQSTEAFF
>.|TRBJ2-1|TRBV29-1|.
TGCAGCGTTCAAGCGTCTAGATACAATGAGCAGTTCTTC
CSVQASRYNEQFF
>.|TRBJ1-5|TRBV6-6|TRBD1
TGTGCCAGCAGTTTAACAGGGGGCGCGTCTCAGCCCCAGCATTTT
CASSLTGGASQPQHF
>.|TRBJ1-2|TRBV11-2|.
TGTGCCAGCAGCTTAGCGGTGTCCCCCTATGGCTACACCTTC
CASSLAVSPYGYTF
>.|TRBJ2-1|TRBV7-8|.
TGTGCCAGCAGCCAATCAGGGTGGACTGAGCAGTTCTTC
CASSQSGWTEQFF
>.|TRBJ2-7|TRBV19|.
TGTGCCAGTAGTATTACGGACAGTGCCTACGAGCAGTACTTC
CASSITDSAYEQYF
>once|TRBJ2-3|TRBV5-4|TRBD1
TGTGCCAGCAGCCCCGGGACAGGGGGTTTTGAAGATACGCAGTATTTT
CASSPGTGGFEDTQYF
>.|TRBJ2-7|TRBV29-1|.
TGCAGCGTTGAAGTCGGGGTTTCCTACGAGCAGTACTTC
CSVEVGVSYEQYF
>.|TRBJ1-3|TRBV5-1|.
TGCGCCAGCACCGTTGACAGCTCTGGAAACACCATATATTTT
CASTVDSSGNTIYF
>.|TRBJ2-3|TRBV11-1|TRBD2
TGTGCCTCCGGACTAGCGGGGGTGAATACGCAGTATTTT
CASGLAGVNTQYF
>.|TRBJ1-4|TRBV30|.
TGTGCCTGGAGTGTACGGGAAAAACTGTTTTTT
CAWSVREKLFF
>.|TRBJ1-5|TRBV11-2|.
TGTGCCAGCAGCCCCGGGGGAGAAAGTCAGCCCCAGCATTTT
CASSPGGESQPQHF
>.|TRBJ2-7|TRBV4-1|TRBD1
TGCGCCAGCAGCCAAGGGACAGGAGAAGTGTACGAGCAGTACTTC
CASSQGTGEVYEQYF
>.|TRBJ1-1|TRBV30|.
TGTGCCGGCGGGGGGCAAATGAACACTGAAGCTTTCTTT
CAGGGQMNTEAFF
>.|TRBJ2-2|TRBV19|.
TGTGCCAGCCGTCGGCCGGGGGGCGGCACCGGGGAGCTGTTTTTT
CASRRPGGGTGELFF
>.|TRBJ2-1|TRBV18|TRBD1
TGTGCCAGCTCCAGGTCTGAGGGGGCAATCAATGAGCAGTTCTTC
CASSRSEGAINEQFF
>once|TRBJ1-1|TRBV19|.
TGTGCCAACCTACCGGGACACTGGAACACTGAAGCTTTCTTT
CANLPGHWNTEAFF
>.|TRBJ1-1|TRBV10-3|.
TGTGCCGCAAGAAGGGAGGCCACTGAAGCTTTCTTT
CAARREATEAFF
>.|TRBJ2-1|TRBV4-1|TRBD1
TGCGCCAGCAGCCAAGACCCACAGGGGGCTTACAATGAGCAGTTCTTC
CASSQDPQGAYNEQFF
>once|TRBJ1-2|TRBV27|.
TGTGCCAGCAGTTTATCCAGCCCAGGGGCGGGCTATGGCTACACCTTC
CASSLSSPGAGYGYTF
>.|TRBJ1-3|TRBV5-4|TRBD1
TGTGCCAGCAGCTTGGGACAGGGAACTTTACCTGGAAACACCATATATTTT
CASSLGQGTLPGNTIYF
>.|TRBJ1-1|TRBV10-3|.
TGTGCCACCAACCTCGGGGGGGGTGATGGGACTGAAGCTTTCTTT
CATNLGGGDGTEAFF
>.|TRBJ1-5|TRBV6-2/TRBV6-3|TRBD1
TGTGCCAGCAGTTACACACAGGGGATCCAGCCCCAGCATTTT
CASSYTQGIQPQHF
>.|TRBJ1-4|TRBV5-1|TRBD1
TGCGCCAGCAGCCCATACAGGGGAGACGAAAAACTGTTTTTT
CASSPYRGDEKLFF
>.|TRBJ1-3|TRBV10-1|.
TGCGCCAGCATCGGAGAGCCCATGCTGGGGGGCTCTGGAAACACCATATATTTT
CASIGEPMLGGSGNTIYF
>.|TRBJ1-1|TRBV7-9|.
TGTGCCAGCAGCATCCCACAGGGTCCCAACACTGAAGCTTTCTTT
CASSIPQGPNTEAFF
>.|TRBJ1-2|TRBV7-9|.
TGTGCCAGCAGCTTAGGGATTCGACAATACTATGGCTACACCTTC
CASSLGIRQYYGYTF
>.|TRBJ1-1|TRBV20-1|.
TGCAGTGCTAGTTCTACCATGAACACTGAAGCTTTCTTT
CSASSTMNTEAFF
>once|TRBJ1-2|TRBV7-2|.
TGTGCCAGCAGCTGGACGCAGGGTGATTATGGCTACACCTTC
CASSWTQGDYGYTF
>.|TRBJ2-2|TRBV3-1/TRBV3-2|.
TGTGCCAGCAGCCGCACTTCGTCGGAGGGGACCTTTAACACCGGGGAGCTGTTTTTT
CASSRTSSEGTFNTGELFF
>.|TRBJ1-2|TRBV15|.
TGTGCCACCAGCAGAGATACAGCTAACTATGGCTACACCTTC
CATSRDTANYGYTF
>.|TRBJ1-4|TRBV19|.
TGTGCCAGTAGTATCCCCGCCGGGGTGTCTAATGAAAAACTGTTTTTT
CASSIPAGVSNEKLFF
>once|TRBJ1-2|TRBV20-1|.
TGCAGTGCTAGTGAAGGTAGCCACTATGGCTACACCTTC
CSASEGSHYGYTF
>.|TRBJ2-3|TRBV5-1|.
TGCGCCAGCAGCTTGGAAGGGGCGCGGACAGATACGCAGTATTTT
CASSLEGARTDTQYF
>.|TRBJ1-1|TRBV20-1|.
TGCAGTGCATACATGAACACTGAAGCTTTCTTT
CSAYMNTEAFF
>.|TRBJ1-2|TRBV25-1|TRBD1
TGTGCCAGCAGTGAAGGGGACAGGGGATCGAGGACCTTC
CASSEGDRGSRTF
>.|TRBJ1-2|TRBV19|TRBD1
TGTGCCAGTAGTATCGGACAGGCTGCCAACTATGGCTACACCTTC
CASSIGQAANYGYTF
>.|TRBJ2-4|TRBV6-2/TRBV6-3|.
TGTGCCAGCAGTTACGCTGGCCTACTATTAGCCAAAAACATTCAGTACTTC
CASSYAGLLLAKNIQYF
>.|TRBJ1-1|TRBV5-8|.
TGTGCCAGCAGCTTGGTTCGGGGTGAAGCTTTCTTT
CASSLVRGEAFF
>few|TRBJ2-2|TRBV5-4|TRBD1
TGTGCCAGCAGCATCGACAGGGTGAACACCGGGGAGCTGTTTTTT
CASSIDRVNTGELFF
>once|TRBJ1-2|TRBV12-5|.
TGTGCTAGTGGTTTTGGGGGAGGATATGGCTACACCTTC
CASGFGGGYGYTF
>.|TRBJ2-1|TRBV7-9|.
TGTGCCAGCAGACCAAAACAGGCCTACAATGAGCAGTTCTTC
CASRPKQAYNEQFF
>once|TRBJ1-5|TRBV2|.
TGTGCCAGCAGTGAACAGGTGCGCAATCAGCCCCAGCATTTT
CASSEQVRNQPQHF
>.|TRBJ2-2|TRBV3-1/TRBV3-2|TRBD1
TGTGCCAGCAGCCAGAAACAGGGGGGACACCTCGCGAACACCGGGGAGCTGTTTTTT
CASSQKQGGHLANTGELFF
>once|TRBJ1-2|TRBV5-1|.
TGCGCCAGCAGCCCGGGGGGGCGCAGGGTAAACTATGGCTACACCTTC
CASSPGGRRVNYGYTF
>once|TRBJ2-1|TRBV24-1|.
TGTGCCACCAGTGATTTCCCGGAGGGCAATGAGCAGTTCTTC
CATSDFPEGNEQFF
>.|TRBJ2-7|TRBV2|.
TGTGCCAGCAGTATGGGGGCGGACTACGAGCAGTACTTC
CASSMGADYEQYF
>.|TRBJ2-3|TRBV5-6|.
TGTGCCAGCACCCCTGATTCCCGGAGAGATACGCAGTATTTT
CASTPDSRRDTQYF